This TCR beta chain was captured in a study of cytomegalovirus exposure and HLA in healthy donors. The study, taken as a whole, reports: Many donors carried some public TCRs, although rarity characterized most TCR sequences. In a later analysis, most CMV-associated TCR beta chains appeared HLA-restricted.

As concerns this clone: What it recognizes is unknown. At one end the junction does not follow the germline gene, possibly because of a read error.

13 Jbeta primers and 60 Vbeta primers were used for the PCR. Clones were sequenced by immunoSEQ multiplex PCR, and TCRdb holds only the in-frame ones, with some missing. This table has approximately 140,000 clones, about four fifths appearing once. Germline-derived CDR1 and CDR2 are MDHEN and SYDVKM. CDR3 length equals 10 residues. Donors had nominal health at sampling but likely had unrecorded immune exposures. Material for sequencing was PBMCs. The sequence was obtained from a man aged 45-60 years in good health and CMV-seropositive. The rearrangement uses TRBV28 and TRBJ1-2; D gene uncertain. The CDR3 DNA follows: TGTGCCAGCAGGGGCGGAGGCTGCACCTTC. Translation: CASRGGGCTF.